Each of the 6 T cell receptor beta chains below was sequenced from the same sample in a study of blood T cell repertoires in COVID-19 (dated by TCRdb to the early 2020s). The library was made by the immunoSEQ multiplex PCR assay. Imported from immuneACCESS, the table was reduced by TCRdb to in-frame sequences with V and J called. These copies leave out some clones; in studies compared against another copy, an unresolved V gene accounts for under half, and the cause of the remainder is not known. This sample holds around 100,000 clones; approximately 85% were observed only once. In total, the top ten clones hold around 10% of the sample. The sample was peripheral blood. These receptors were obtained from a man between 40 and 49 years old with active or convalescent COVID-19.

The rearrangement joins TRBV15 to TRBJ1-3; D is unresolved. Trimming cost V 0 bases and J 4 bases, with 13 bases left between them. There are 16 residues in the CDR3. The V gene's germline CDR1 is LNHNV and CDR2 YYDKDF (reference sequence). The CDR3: CATSREGQLQGNTIYF. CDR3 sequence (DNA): TGTGCCACCAGCAGAGAGGGCCAGCTCCAAGGAAACACCATATATTTT. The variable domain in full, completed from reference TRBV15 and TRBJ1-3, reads DAMVIQNPRYQVTQFGKPVTLSCSQTLNHNVMYWYQQKSSQAPKLLFHYYDKDFNNEADTPDNFQSRRPNTSFCFLDIRSPGLGDTAMYLCATSREGQLQGNTIYFGEGSWLTVV.

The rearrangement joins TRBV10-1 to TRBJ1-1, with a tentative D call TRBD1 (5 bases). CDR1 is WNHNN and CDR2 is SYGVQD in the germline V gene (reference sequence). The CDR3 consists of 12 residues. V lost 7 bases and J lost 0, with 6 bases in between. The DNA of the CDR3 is TGCGCCAGCAAGGGGATGAACACTGAAGCTTTCTTT. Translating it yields CASKGMNTEAFF.

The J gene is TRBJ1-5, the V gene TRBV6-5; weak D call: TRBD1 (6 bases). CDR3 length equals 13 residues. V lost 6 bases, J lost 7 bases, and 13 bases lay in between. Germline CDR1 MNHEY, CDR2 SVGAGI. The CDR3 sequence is CASRSDRPQPQHF. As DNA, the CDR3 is TGTGCCAGCAGGTCGGACAGACCCCAGCCCCAGCATTTT.

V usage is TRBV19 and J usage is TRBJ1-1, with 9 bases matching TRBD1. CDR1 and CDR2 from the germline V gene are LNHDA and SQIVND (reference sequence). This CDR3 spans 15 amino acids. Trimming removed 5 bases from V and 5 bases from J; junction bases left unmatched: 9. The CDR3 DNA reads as TGTGCCAGTAGTGGCCCAGGGACAGGGAGGACTGAAGCTTTCTTT. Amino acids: CASSGPGTGRTEAFF.

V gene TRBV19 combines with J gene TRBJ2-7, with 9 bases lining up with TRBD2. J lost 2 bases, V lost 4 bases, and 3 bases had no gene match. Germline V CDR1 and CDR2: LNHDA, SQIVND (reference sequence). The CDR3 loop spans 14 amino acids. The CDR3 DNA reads TGTGCCAGTAGTACCTCTAGCGGGGCCTACGAGCAGTACTTC. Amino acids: CASSTSSGAYEQYF.

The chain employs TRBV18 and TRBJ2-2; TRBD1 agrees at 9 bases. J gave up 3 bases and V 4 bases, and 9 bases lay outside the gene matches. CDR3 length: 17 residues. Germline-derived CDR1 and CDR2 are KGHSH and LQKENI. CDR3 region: CASSQPSGTGYTGELFF. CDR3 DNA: TGTGCCAGCTCACAACCCTCGGGGACAGGGTACACCGGGGAGCTGTTTTTT.